This is a list of T cell receptor beta chains from one sample in a study of shared clonotypes between healthy human individuals. Profiled with immunoSEQ multiplex PCR; TCRdb holds only in-frame clones, not every one. The sample lists 1,100,000 or so clones, 78% occurring once. Sequencing input: memory CD4+ T cells from PBMCs. The receptors come from a man aged 18 to 29 in good health. Some clones in this sample may be carry-over from other donors' samples. CDR3s include the opening cysteine and the closing phenylalanine or tryptophan. A D gene is named only where the DNA matches it firmly. Size values are once, few and many counts, or a class for expanded clones, and some rows have none.

clone_size | d_call | j_call | v_call | cdr3_aa | cdr3_nt
. | . | TRBJ2-5 | TRBV29-1 | CSGARETQYF | TGCAGCGGCGCCCGGGAGACCCAGTACTTC
. | . | TRBJ2-3 | TRBV7-7 | CASSKGQRVTDTQYF | TGTGCCAGCAGCAAGGGACAGCGGGTCACAGATACGCAGTATTTT
. | . | TRBJ1-4 | TRBV7-2 | CASSLYGKLFF | TGTGCCAGCAGCTTATATGGAAAACTGTTTTTT
. | TRBD2 | TRBJ2-1 | TRBV5-4 | CASSVGLAGLQFF | TGTGCCAGCAGCGTCGGACTAGCGGGATTACAGTTCTTC
many | . | TRBJ1-1 | TRBV15 | CAGEGTVQLGKNTEAFF | TGTGCCGGCGAAGGGACTGTTCAACTCGGGAAGAACACTGAAGCTTTCTTT
. | TRBD1 | TRBJ1-4 | TRBV7-7 | CASSHGTGEKLFF | TGTGCCAGCAGCCACGGGACAGGGGAAAAACTGTTTTTT
. | TRBD1 | TRBJ2-3 | TRBV29-1 | CSVVGLDRASDTQYF | TGCAGCGTTGTCGGGTTGGACAGGGCCTCAGATACGCAGTATTTT
. | . | TRBJ1-1 | TRBV29-1 | CSGETQGNTEAFF | TGCAGCGGTGAAACCCAGGGGAACACTGAAGCTTTCTTT
few | . | TRBJ1-3 | TRBV7-2 | CASSLQWRNTIYF | TGTGCCAGCAGCTTACAGTGGAGAAACACCATATATTTT
. | . | TRBJ1-4 | TRBV5-6 | CASSLGRTNEKLFF | TGTGCCAGCAGCTTGGGACGGACTAATGAAAAACTGTTTTTT
. | . | TRBJ2-7 | TRBV18 | CASSPLVGEYEQYF | TGTGCCAGCTCACCACTTGTGGGAGAATACGAGCAGTACTTC
. | TRBD2 | TRBJ2-2 | TRBV11-2 | CASRRTSGNTGELFF | TGTGCCAGCAGGAGGACTAGCGGAAACACCGGGGAGCTGTTTTTT
. | TRBD2 | TRBJ2-3 | TRBV5-4 | CASSSPGLGGDTQYF | TGTGCCAGCAGCAGTCCGGGACTAGGGGGAGATACGCAGTATTTT
. | . | TRBJ2-6 | TRBV4-1 | CASSRAGRDSGANVLTF | TGCGCCAGCAGCCGGGCGGGAAGAGACTCTGGGGCCAACGTCCTGACTTTC
. | . | TRBJ2-3 | TRBV7-3 | CASSFPGTDTQYF | TGTGCCAGCAGCTTCCCAGGCACAGATACGCAGTATTTT
. | . | TRBJ1-3 | TRBV30 | CAWTQGSAGNTIYF | TGTGCCTGGACGCAGGGGAGCGCTGGAAACACCATATATTTT
. | . | TRBJ1-1 | TRBV10-3 | CAIRSQGLGTEAFF | TGTGCCATCAGGAGTCAGGGATTGGGCACTGAAGCTTTCTTT